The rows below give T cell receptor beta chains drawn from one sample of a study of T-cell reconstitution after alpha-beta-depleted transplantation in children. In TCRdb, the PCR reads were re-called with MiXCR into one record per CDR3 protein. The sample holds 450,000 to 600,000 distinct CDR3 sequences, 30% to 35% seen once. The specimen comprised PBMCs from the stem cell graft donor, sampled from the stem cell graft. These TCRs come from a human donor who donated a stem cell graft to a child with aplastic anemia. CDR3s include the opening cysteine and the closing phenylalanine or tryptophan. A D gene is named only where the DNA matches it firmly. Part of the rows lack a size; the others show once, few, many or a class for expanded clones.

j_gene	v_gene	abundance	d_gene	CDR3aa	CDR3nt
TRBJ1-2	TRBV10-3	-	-	CAISVGEHGYTF	TGTGCCATCAGTGTAGGGGAGCATGGCTACACCTTC
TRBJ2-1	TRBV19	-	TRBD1	CASSISRGNSEQFF	TGTGCCAGTAGTATATCCAGGGGGAATAGTGAGCAGTTCTTC
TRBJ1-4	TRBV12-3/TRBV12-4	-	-	CASSSRRSEKLFF	TGTGCCAGCAGTTCACGACGAAGTGAAAAACTGTTTTTT
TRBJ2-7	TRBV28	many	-	CASSLFAYEQYF	TGTGCCAGCAGTTTATTCGCCTACGAGCAGTACTTC
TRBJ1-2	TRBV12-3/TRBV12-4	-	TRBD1	CASILGQGRSHYGYTF	TGTGCCAGCATCTTAGGACAGGGAAGATCGCACTATGGCTACACCTTC
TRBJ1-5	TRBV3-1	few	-	CASRQDIYLALRNQPQHF	TGTGCCAGCAGACAAGACATCTACTTAGCCCTCCGCAATCAGCCCCAGCATTTT
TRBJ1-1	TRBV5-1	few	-	CASSLPSGGTSEAFF	TGCGCCAGCAGCTTACCCTCTGGGGGAACGTCTGAAGCTTTCTTT
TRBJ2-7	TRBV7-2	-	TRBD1	CASSLSPGQGYEQYF	TGTGCCAGCAGCCTATCTCCGGGACAGGGATACGAGCAGTACTTC
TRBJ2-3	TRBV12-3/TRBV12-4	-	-	CASSWTAIKSDTQYF	TGTGCCAGCAGTTGGACAGCCATAAAGTCAGATACGCAGTATTTT
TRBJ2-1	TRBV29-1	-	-	CSARYSGYNEQFF	TGCAGCGCCCGATACTCCGGCTACAATGAGCAGTTCTTC
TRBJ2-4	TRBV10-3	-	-	CAISDAATGAKNIQYF	TGTGCCATCAGTGATGCGGCAACGGGAGCCAAAAACATTCAGTACTTC
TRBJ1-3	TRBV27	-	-	CASSPLQGFGNTIYF	TGTGCCAGCAGTCCATTACAGGGTTTCGGAAACACCATATATTTT
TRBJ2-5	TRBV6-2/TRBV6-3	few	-	CASIRSGGAQETQYF	TGTGCCAGCATCCGATCCGGCGGAGCGCAAGAGACCCAGTACTTC
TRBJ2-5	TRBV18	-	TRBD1	CASNLGRGQGAEETQYF	TGTGCCAGCAACCTAGGCAGAGGACAGGGAGCCGAAGAGACCCAGTACTTC
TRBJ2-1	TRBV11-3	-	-	CASSLDGQGNEQFF	TGTGCCAGCAGCTTAGATGGTCAGGGGAATGAGCAGTTCTTC
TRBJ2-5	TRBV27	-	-	CASSLKYQETQYF	TGTGCCAGCAGTTTAAAGTATCAAGAGACCCAGTACTTC
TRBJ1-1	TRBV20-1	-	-	CSASFQGRAEAFF	TGCAGTGCTAGTTTCCAGGGGAGGGCTGAAGCTTTCTTT
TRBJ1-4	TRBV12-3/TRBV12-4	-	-	CASSFEGGANEKLFF	TGTGCCAGCAGTTTTGAGGGGGGCGCGAATGAAAAACTGTTTTTT
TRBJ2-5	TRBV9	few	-	CASSEGVRETQYF	TGTGCCAGCAGCGAGGGAGTTCGGGAGACCCAGTACTTC
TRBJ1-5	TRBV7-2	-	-	CASSSQSLGGEQPQHF	TGTGCCAGCAGCTCCCAATCCCTTGGGGGGGAACAGCCCCAGCATTTT
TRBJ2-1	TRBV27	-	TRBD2	CATLREGPYNEQFF	TGTGCCACCCTCCGGGAGGGACCCTACAATGAGCAGTTCTTC
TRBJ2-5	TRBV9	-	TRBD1	CASSSGTGESQYF	TGTGCCAGTTCTTCCGGGACAGGGGAGTCCCAGTACTTC
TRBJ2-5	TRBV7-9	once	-	CASRPRGGTQGQETQYF	TGTGCCAGCAGGCCGAGAGGCGGGACGCAGGGTCAAGAGACCCAGTACTTC
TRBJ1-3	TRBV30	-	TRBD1	CAWSRDRGAIYF	TGTGCCTGGAGCAGGGACAGGGGCGCCATATATTTT
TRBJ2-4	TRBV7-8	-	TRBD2	CASSESRRVGGDIQYF	TGTGCCAGCAGCGAGAGCCGGAGGGTTGGGGGGGACATTCAGTACTTC
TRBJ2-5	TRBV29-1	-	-	CSVEELGGETQYF	TGCAGCGTTGAAGAGCTGGGCGGGGAGACCCAGTACTTC
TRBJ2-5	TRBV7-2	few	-	CASSSAGVDQETQYF	TGTGCCAGCAGCTCGGCCGGAGTGGATCAAGAGACCCAGTACTTC
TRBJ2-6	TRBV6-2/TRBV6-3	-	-	CASSEDSGANVLTF	TGTGCCAGCAGTGAGGACTCTGGGGCCAACGTCCTGACTTTC
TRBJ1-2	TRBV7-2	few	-	CASSRVSGGAPGYTF	TGTGCCAGCAGCCGAGTTAGCGGGGGGGCGCCAGGCTACACCTTC
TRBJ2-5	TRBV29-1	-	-	CSVGVSETQYF	TGCAGCGTTGGAGTGTCAGAGACCCAGTACTTC
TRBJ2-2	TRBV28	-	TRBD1	CASSPRQGRRTGELFF	TGTGCCAGCAGTCCCCGACAGGGGCGTCGGACCGGGGAGCTGTTTTTT
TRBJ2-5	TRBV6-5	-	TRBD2	CASSLLPGGLAEETQYF	TGTGCCAGCAGTTTACTTCCGGGGGGACTAGCAGAGGAGACCCAGTACTTC
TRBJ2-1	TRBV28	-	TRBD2	CASSPGTSNNEQFF	TGTGCCAGCAGCCCCGGGACTAGCAACAATGAGCAGTTCTTC
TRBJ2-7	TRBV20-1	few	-	CSARVRQKNPYEQYF	TGCAGTGCTAGAGTACGGCAGAAGAACCCCTACGAGCAGTACTTC
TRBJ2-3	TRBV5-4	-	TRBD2	CASSLGAGEGDTQYF	TGTGCCAGCAGCTTAGGAGCGGGAGAGGGTGATACGCAGTATTTT
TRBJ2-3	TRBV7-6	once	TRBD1	CASSADPTGPDTQYF	TGTGCCAGCAGCGCCGACCCGACAGGGCCAGATACGCAGTATTTT
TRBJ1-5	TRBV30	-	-	CAWRGQANQPQHF	TGTGCCTGGAGAGGGCAGGCCAATCAGCCCCAGCATTTT